The 8 T cell receptor beta chains below come from one sample, sequenced in a study of T cell repertoires in cytomegalovirus infection. For these receptors, no antigen is known. TCRdb re-derived calls from the reads in MiXCR, one entry per CDR3 protein. The table includes about 890,000 distinct CDR3 sequences, roughly a third detected once. This specimen was cultured CD8+ T cells from PBMCs, taken from culture after CMV antigen stimulation. The receptors were sampled from a human donor in good health (CMV status not recorded). Some clones in this sample may be carry-over from other donors' samples.

V and J are TRBV11-3 and TRBJ2-2; tentatively, D is TRBD2 (5 bases). The V gene lost 4 bases and the J gene lost 3 bases, with 15 bases spanning the gap. The CDR3 runs to 16 residues. The germline V gene encodes CDR1 SGHNT and CDR2 YENEEA. CDR3 DNA sequence: TGTGCCAGCAGCTGGAATGAGGGAGCGGACACCGGGGAGCTGTTTTTT. This codes for CASSWNEGADTGELFF.

This clonotype was detected only a few times. This may be a read error: a much more frequent sequence differs by one nucleotide. The chain has TRBV12-3 or TRBV12-4 and TRBJ1-1; D gene uncertain. The CDR3 spans 11 residues. V lost 6 bases, J lost 4 bases, and 6 bases lay in between. CDR3 nucleotide sequence: TGTGCCAGCAGGCCGAGCACTGAAGCTTTCTTT. Its protein product is CASRPSTEAFF.

The chain links TRBV7-2 to TRBJ2-2; D ambiguous. The CDR3 has 15 amino acids. Per germline, CDR1 SGHTA and CDR2 FQGNSA. V gave up 4 bases and J gave up 2 bases, with 11 bases separating them. CDR3 region: CASSWTVLNTGELFF. CDR3 DNA: TGTGCCAGCAGCTGGACGGTTTTAAACACCGGGGAGCTGTTTTTT.

The rearrangement joins TRBV5-1 to TRBJ2-5; TRBD1 matches at 8 bases. V lost 4 bases and J lost 1; bases outside the gene matches: 9. The CDR3 sequence is 16 residues long. Germline V gives CDR1 SGHRS, CDR2 YFSETQ. The CDR3 is CASSAGQGALQETQYF. CDR3 in DNA: TGCGCCAGCAGCGCGGGGCAGGGGGCCCTCCAAGAGACCCAGTACTTC.

This clonotype was picked up a small number of times. The chain carries TRBV19 and TRBJ2-7, with TRBD1 matching over 8 bases. CDR1 is LNHDA and CDR2 is SQIVND in the germline V gene (reference sequence). This CDR3 has 13 residues. With 6 bases clipped from V and 2 bases from J, the junction kept 3 bases outside the gene matches. The CDR3 DNA reads TGTGCCAGTAGCGCAGGGGGCGCCTACGAGCAGTACGTC. Amino acids: CASSAGGAYEQYV.

This clonotype was seen a handful of times. The V gene is TRBV4-2, the J gene TRBJ1-6; D gene uncertain. V lost 3 bases, J lost 3 bases, and 12 bases lay in between. The CDR3 has 16 amino acids. The germline gives CDR1 LGHNA, CDR2 YNFKEQ. CDR3 DNA: TGTGCCAGCAGCCAGGAGGGATCCGGCTATAATTCACCCCTCCACTTT. Its protein is CASSQEGSGYNSPLHF.

This clonotype was counted between two and nine times. The chain is built from TRBV4-1 and TRBJ2-3; 9 nucleotides line up with TRBD1. Germline CDR1 MGHRA, CDR2 YSYEKL. The CDR3 loop spans 15 amino acids. V trimming: 4 bases; J trimming: 3 bases; junction bases outside the gene matches: 5. CDR3 loop: CASSRMTGGTDTQYF. CDR3 DNA sequence: TGCGCCAGCAGCCGAATGACAGGGGGTACAGATACGCAGTATTTT.

On this clonotype: A read error may explain this, as a much larger clone is one base away. The V call is TRBV7-8, the J call TRBJ2-3; 7 positions match TRBD1. From germline, CDR1 is SGHVS and CDR2 FQNEAQ. V gave up 5 bases and J gave up 4 bases; unmatched junction bases: 18. CDR3 size: 18 residues. This chain's CDR3 is CASSHRDSTPDRPDTQYF. The DNA of the CDR3 is TGTGCCAGCAGCCACCGGGACAGTACCCCTGACCGGCCAGATACGCAGTATTTT.